This paragraph covers one T cell receptor (beta chain) sequence. The data originate from a study of blood T cell repertoires in COVID-19. For the study at large: Both acute and convalescent COVID-19 samples were obtained from the United States, Italy and Spain. Sources were T cells, B-cell-depleted T cells, or PBMCs; the material itself was cDNA or gDNA.

The Seattle patients, enrolled during active infection, were followed longitudinally. In the original workflow: From reference gene primer amplification, estimates of nucleated cell counts were derived. TCRdb keeps only in-frame clones here, not all; method: immunoSEQ multiplex PCR. That table gives V, J and clone size, and the DNA gave D and trimming. The table includes about 120,000 clones, almost 90% detected once. Germline lookup yields CDR1 SGHNT and CDR2 YENEEA. This CDR3 has 15 residues. Trimming took 5 bases from V and 1 from J; bases not matched to a gene: 2. The receptor was isolated from a woman aged 60 to 75 with COVID-19, enrolled during active disease. This chain uses TRBV11-3 with TRBJ2-1; 10 positions match TRBD1. The specimen sequenced was peripheral blood. Written as DNA, the CDR3 is TGTGCCAGCAGCCAGGACAGGGGGTCCTACAATGAGCAGTTCTTC. Translation gives CASSQDRGSYNEQFF.